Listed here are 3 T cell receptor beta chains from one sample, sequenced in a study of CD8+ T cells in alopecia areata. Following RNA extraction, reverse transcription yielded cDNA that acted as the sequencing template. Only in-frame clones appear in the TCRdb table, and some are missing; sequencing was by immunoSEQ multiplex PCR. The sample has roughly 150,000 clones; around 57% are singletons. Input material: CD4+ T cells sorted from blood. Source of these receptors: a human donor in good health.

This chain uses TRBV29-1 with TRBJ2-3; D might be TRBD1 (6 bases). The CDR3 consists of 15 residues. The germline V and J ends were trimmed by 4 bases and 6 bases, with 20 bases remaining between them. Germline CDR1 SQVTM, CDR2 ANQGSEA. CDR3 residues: CSVGRAQGLRDTQYF. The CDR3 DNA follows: TGCAGCGTTGGTAGGGCCCAGGGGTTGAGGGATACGCAGTATTTT.

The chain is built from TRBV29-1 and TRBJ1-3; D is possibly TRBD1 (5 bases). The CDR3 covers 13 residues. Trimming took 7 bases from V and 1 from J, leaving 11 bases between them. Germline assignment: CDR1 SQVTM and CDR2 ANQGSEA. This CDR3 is CSAGTVSGNTIYF. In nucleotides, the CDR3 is TGCAGCGCTGGGACGGTGTCTGGAAACACCATATATTTT.

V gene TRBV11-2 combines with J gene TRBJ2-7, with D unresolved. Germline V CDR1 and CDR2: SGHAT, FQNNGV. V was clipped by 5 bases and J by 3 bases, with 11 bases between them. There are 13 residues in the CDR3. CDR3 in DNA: TGTGCCAGCAGCCACCCCGGGTTCTACGAGCAGTACTTC. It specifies CASSHPGFYEQYF.